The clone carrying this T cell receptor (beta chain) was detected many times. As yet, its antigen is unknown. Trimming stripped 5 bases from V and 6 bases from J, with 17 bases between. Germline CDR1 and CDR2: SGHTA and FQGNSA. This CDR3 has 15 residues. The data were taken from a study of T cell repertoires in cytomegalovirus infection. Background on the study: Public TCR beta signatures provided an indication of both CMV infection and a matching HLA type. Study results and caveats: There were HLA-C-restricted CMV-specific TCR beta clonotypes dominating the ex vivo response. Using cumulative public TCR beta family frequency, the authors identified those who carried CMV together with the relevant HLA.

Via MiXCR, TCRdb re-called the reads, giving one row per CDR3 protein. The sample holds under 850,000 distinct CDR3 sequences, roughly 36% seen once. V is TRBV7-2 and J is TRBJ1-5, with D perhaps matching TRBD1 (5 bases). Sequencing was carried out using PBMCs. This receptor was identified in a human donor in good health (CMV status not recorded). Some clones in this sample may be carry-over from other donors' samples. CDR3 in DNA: TGTGCCAGCAGCCGAGACACCAGGGTTAGTCAGCCCCAGCATTTT. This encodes CASSRDTRVSQPQHF.